What follows are 22 T cell receptor beta chains derived from one specimen sequenced in a study of cytomegalovirus exposure and HLA in healthy donors. PCR was performed using 60 Vbeta and 13 Jbeta primers. Sequencing used immunoSEQ multiplex PCR; TCRdb keeps in-frame clones, though not all of them. The sample contains fewer than 200,000 clones, 80% to 90% of which appear only once. Sequencing used PBMCs. These receptors came from a woman between 45 and 65 years old in good health and CMV-seronegative.

The chain joins TRBV27 to TRBJ1-1; D gene ambiguous. The V end lost 1 base, the J end lost 11 bases, and 14 bases lay between the germline ends. CDR1 is MNHEY and CDR2 is SMNVEV in the germline V gene (reference sequence). There are 13 residues in the CDR3. The CDR3 DNA reads as TGTGCCAGCAGTTTATGGCCCCCCATCGTCGCTTTCTTT. This gives the protein CASSLWPPIVAFF.

This chain connects TRBV2 to TRBJ2-5, with 8 bases matching TRBD1. This CDR3 spans 15 amino acids. The V gene end was trimmed by 3 bases and the J gene end by 4 bases; junction bases not matched to a gene: 7. Germline values: CDR1 SNHLY, CDR2 FYNNEI. CDR3 loop: CASSDQSTGGETQYF. The CDR3 nucleotides read TGTGCCAGCAGTGACCAGTCCACAGGGGGAGAGACCCAGTACTTC.

V is TRBV11-2 and J is TRBJ2-5; a possible D gene is TRBD1 (5 bases). Trimming took off 6 bases at V and 2 bases at J, with 16 bases between the two ends. The CDR3 is made up of 15 amino acids. The germline gives CDR1 SGHAT, CDR2 FQNNGV. CDR3 sequence: CASSQMSGIQETQYF. The CDR3 bases are TGTGCCAGCAGTCAGATGTCAGGGATTCAAGAGACCCAGTACTTC.

The chain employs TRBV25-1 and TRBJ2-3; D gene unclear. CDR1 and CDR2 (germline): MGHDK, SYGVNS. This CDR3 contains 14 residues. V was pared by 0 bases and J by 3 bases, with 7 bases between. CDR3 residues: CASSEYSLTDTQYF. CDR3 nucleotide sequence: TGTGCCAGCAGTGAATATTCACTAACAGATACGCAGTATTTT.

The genes are TRBV28 and TRBJ2-5, with D possibly TRBD1 on 6 matching bases. The V end was cut by 4 bases, the J end by 4 bases, with 16 bases between. This CDR3 comprises 15 residues. Germline CDR1 is MDHEN and CDR2 is SYDVKM. The CDR3 reads CASSSEGEGRETQYF. Written as DNA, the CDR3 is TGTGCCAGCAGTTCCGAGGGGGAAGGGAGAGAGACCCAGTACTTC.

The rearrangement links TRBV30 to TRBJ1-2; D is perhaps TRBD1 (6 bases). Germline V gives CDR1 GTSNPN, CDR2 SVGIG (reference sequence). This CDR3 is 14 amino acids long. Trimming pared 3 bases from V and 4 bases from J, leaving 15 bases between. CDR3 nucleotide sequence: TGTGCCTGGAGCGAACAGGGTAGGGGCTATGGCTACACCTTC. Residues: CAWSEQGRGYGYTF.

The rearrangement uses TRBV11-3 and TRBJ2-1; 8 nucleotides match TRBD2. J gave up 2 bases and V 5 bases, and 5 bases lay outside the gene matches. CDR3 length equals 15 residues. Germline V gene lookup returns CDR1 SGHNT and CDR2 YENEEA. CDR3 bases: TGTGCCAGCAGCCCGGGGGGGGGCCCCTACAATGAGCAGTTCTTC. This gives the protein CASSPGGGPYNEQFF.

The V gene is TRBV5-1, the J gene TRBJ2-3; 11 bases map to TRBD2. Per germline, CDR1 SGHRS and CDR2 YFSETQ. With V trimmed by 4 bases and J by 2 bases, 6 bases remained unmatched. This CDR3 has 16 residues. The CDR3 spells CASSTIAGGPTDTQYF. CDR3 sequence (DNA): TGCGCCAGCAGCACAATAGCGGGGGGGCCCACAGATACGCAGTATTTT. The full variable domain, in which reference TRBV5-1 and TRBJ2-3 provide the parts outside the CDR3, is KAGVTQTPRYLIKTRGQQVTLSCSPISGHRSVSWYQQTPGQGLQFLFEYFSETQRNKGNFPGRFSGRQFSNSRSEMNVSTLELGDSALYLCASSTIAGGPTDTQYFGPGTRLTVL.

This clone was detected only once. This chain links TRBV7-2 with TRBJ1-5; D is unclear. CDR3 size: 15 residues. Trimming shortened V by 2 bases and J by 0 bases, and 8 bases separated the two germline ends. Per germline, CDR1 SGHTA and CDR2 FQGNSA. This chain's CDR3 is CASSLSGFSNQPQHF. The CDR3 DNA follows: TGTGCCAGCAGCTTATCGGGGTTTAGCAATCAGCCCCAGCATTTT.

This clone appeared a single time. The chain has TRBV19 and TRBJ2-1; D is undetermined. Germline V gives CDR1 LNHDA, CDR2 SQIVND (reference sequence). V lost 3 bases, J lost 4 bases, and 7 bases lay in between. The CDR3 contains 13 residues. The CDR3 DNA follows: TGTGCCAGTAGTATCAGCAGGTACAATGAGCAGTTCTTC. Translated: CASSISRYNEQFF.

The genes are TRBV25-1 and TRBJ1-5; D is ambiguous. Germline assignment: CDR1 MGHDK and CDR2 SYGVNS. CDR3 length: 14 residues. V lost 4 bases to trimming and J lost 7 bases, with 14 bases between them. CDR3 DNA sequence: TGTGCCAGCAGTGGAGCTGGGAGAACCCAGCCCCAGCATTTT. It encodes CASSGAGRTQPQHF.

The chain recombines TRBV2 with TRBJ2-7, with D uncertain. CDR3 length: 12 residues. Trimming cost V 7 bases and J 0 bases, with 7 bases left between them. Germline V gene lookup returns CDR1 SNHLY and CDR2 FYNNEI. In DNA, the CDR3 is TGTGCCAGCACGGCAGGCTCCTACGAGCAGTACTTC. Its translation is CASTAGSYEQYF.

J is TRBJ1-3 and V is TRBV5-1; D might be TRBD1 (6 bases). This CDR3 is built from 16 residues. Germline loops: CDR1 SGHRS, CDR2 YFSETQ. Trimming stripped 1 base from V and 2 bases from J, with 13 bases between. For the CDR3, the DNA is TGCGCCAGCAGCTTGAATACAGGGTTGGCTGGAAACACCATATATTTT. It specifies CASSLNTGLAGNTIYF.

The rearrangement joins TRBV6-4 to TRBJ1-6; TRBD1 might be the D (5 bases). V lost 0 bases to trimming and J lost 9 bases, with 24 bases between them. The CDR3 spans 19 residues. Looked up from germline, CDR1 is MRHNA and CDR2 is SNTAGT. Here the CDR3 reads CASSDSDGPWEDQGSPLHF. DNA of the CDR3: TGTGCCAGCAGTGACTCCGATGGACCTTGGGAGGATCAGGGTTCACCCCTCCACTTT.

This clone was found once. The gene calls are TRBV4-3 and TRBJ1-1, with D possibly TRBD1 on 6 matching bases. CDR1 and CDR2 (germline): LGHNA, YSLEER. V was pared by 0 bases and J by 5 bases, with 13 bases between. The CDR3 sequence is 15 residues long. The CDR3 bases are TGCGCCAGCAGCCAAGATATAGGGGGTAGAACTGAAGCTTTCTTT. Its translation: CASSQDIGGRTEAFF.

The chain joins TRBV29-1 to TRBJ2-5; no clear D gene. The CDR3 covers 11 residues. With 3 bases removed from V and 2 bases from J, the gap between germline ends came to 4 bases. Germline V gene data show CDR1 as SQVTM and CDR2 as ANQGSEA. The CDR3 loop reads CSVDRQETQYF. CDR3 bases: TGCAGCGTTGACAGACAAGAGACCCAGTACTTC. Looking up the rest from reference TRBV29-1 and TRBJ2-5 gives the full variable domain: SAVISQKPSRDICQRGTSLTIQCQVDSQVTMMFWYRQQPGQSLTLIATANQGSEATYESGFVIDKFPISRPNLTFSTLTVSNMSPEDSSIYLCSVDRQETQYFGPGTRLLVL.

The V call is TRBV4-3, the J call TRBJ2-7; maybe TRBD2 (5 bases). Per the germline V gene, CDR1 is LGHNA and CDR2 is YSLEER. V was cut by 1 base and J by 3 bases, with 7 bases left in between. The CDR3 is 13 amino acids. The CDR3 DNA sequence: TGCGCCAGCAGCCAAGCGGACTTCTACGAGCAGTACTTC. It specifies CASSQADFYEQYF.

The chain joins TRBV27 to TRBJ2-7; the match to TRBD2 covers 11 bases. V was pared by 7 bases and J by 2 bases, with 1 base of the junction left unmatched. CDR3 size: 13 residues. From germline, CDR1 is MNHEY and CDR2 SMNVEV (reference sequence). The CDR3 DNA follows: TGTGCCAGCAAGGGACTAGCGGCCTACGAGCAGTACTTC. Protein product: CASKGLAAYEQYF.

The V call is TRBV18, the J call TRBJ1-2, with D possibly matching TRBD1 (6 bases). Germline assignment: CDR1 KGHSH and CDR2 LQKENI. CDR3 length: 15 amino acids. Trimming removed 7 bases from V and 5 bases from J, with 20 bases in between. CDR3 region: CASLPSGTHLYGYTF. The CDR3 DNA is TGTGCCAGCTTACCTTCGGGGACACACCTTTATGGCTACACCTTC. The full variable domain, in which reference TRBV18 and TRBJ1-2 provide the parts outside the CDR3, is NAGVMQNPRHLVRRRGQEARLRCSPMKGHSHVYWYRQLPEEGLKFMVYLQKENIIDESGMPKERFSAEFPKEGPSILRIQQVVRGDSAAYFCASLPSGTHLYGYTFGSGTRLTVV.

The chain has TRBV27 and TRBJ1-6, with D maybe TRBD1 (6 bases). Germline values: CDR1 MNHEY, CDR2 SMNVEV (reference sequence). V was shortened by 7 bases and J by 6 bases, with 22 bases between the two germline ends. The CDR3 totals 17 residues. The chain's CDR3 is CASTPTPPTGINSPLHF. The CDR3 DNA reads as TGTGCCAGCACCCCGACCCCTCCGACAGGCATTAATTCACCCCTCCACTTT.

The rearrangement links TRBV7-2 to TRBJ2-2; no clear D gene. The CDR3 is 16 residues long. V was trimmed by 1 base and J by 0 bases, leaving 9 bases between them. Per the germline V gene, CDR1 is SGHTA and CDR2 is FQGNSA. CDR3 residues: CASSLEAITNTGELFF. The CDR3 DNA sequence: TGTGCCAGCAGCTTAGAAGCTATTACGAACACCGGGGAGCTGTTTTTT.

The V call is TRBV5-1, the J call TRBJ1-1; maybe TRBD1 (5 bases). The CDR3 consists of 14 residues. The V end was cut by 4 bases, the J end by 4 bases, with 14 bases between. Per the germline V gene, CDR1 is SGHRS and CDR2 is YFSETQ. DNA of the CDR3: TGCGCCAGCAGCCCCTCCGGGGGAGGCACTGAAGCTTTCTTT. Encoded protein: CASSPSGGGTEAFF.